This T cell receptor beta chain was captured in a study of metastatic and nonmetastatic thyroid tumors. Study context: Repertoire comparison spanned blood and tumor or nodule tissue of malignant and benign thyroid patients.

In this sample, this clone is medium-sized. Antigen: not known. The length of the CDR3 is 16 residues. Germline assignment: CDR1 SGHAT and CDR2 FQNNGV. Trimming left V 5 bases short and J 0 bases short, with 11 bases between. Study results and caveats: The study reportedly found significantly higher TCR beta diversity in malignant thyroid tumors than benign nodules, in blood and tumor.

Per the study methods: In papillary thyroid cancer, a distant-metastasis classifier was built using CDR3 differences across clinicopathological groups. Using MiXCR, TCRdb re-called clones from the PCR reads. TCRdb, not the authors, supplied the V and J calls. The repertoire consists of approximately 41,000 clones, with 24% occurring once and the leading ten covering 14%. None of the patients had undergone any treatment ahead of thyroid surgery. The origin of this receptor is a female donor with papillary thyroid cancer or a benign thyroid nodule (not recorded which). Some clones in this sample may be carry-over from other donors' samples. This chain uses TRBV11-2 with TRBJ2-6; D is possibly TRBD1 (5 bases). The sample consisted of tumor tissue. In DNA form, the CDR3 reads TGTGCCAGCAGCCGCGGACAATCCTCTGGGGCCAACGTCCTGACTTTC. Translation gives CASSRGQSSGANVLTF. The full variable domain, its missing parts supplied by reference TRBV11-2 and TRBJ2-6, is EAGVAQSPRYKIIEKRQSVAFWCNPISGHATLYWYQQILGQGPKLLIQFQNNGVVDDSQLPKDRFSAERLKGVDSTLKIQPAKLEDSAVYLCASSRGQSSGANVLTFGAGSRLTVL.